This T cell receptor beta chain is drawn from a study of blood T cell repertoires in COVID-19. Study at large: Acute and convalescent COVID-19 specimens originated in the United States, Italy and Spain.

The CDR3 spans 16 residues. Per germline, CDR1 SGHTA and CDR2 FQGNSA. The junction had 8 bases not matched to a gene; V was cut back by 0 bases and J by 7 bases. Study processing details: By means of reference gene primer amplification, nucleated cell counts were estimated. The repertoire was sequenced with immunoSEQ multiplex PCR; TCRdb's copy has only in-frame clones and lacks some. The V and J calls and clone size come from that table; D and trimming were worked out from the DNA. The table has about 100,000 clones, 75% to 90% seen once; the top ten hold 0.95% to 1.5%. The clonotype originates from a man at least 80 years old with active or convalescent COVID-19. The source material was peripheral blood. The gene calls are TRBV7-2 and TRBJ2-1, with 8 nucleotides matching TRBD2. This CDR3 is CASSLASGRAPNEQFF. The DNA for the CDR3 is TGTGCCAGCAGCTTAGCCAGCGGGAGAGCCCCTAATGAGCAGTTCTTC.